This T cell receptor beta chain was obtained from a study of Ad26.COV2.S vaccination and SARS-CoV-2 variants. Study findings and constraints: Spike-specific responses of CD8+ and CD4+ T cells were reported to display substantial breadth after vaccination. Breadth and depth estimates from TCRs may understate total T cell responses.

The table came from immunoSEQ multiplex PCR; TCRdb's copy has only in-frame clones and leaves some out. Among roughly 400,000 clones listed, 92% were seen once. This clone was seen a few times. The antigen remains unidentified. Trimming took off 2 bases at V and 4 bases at J, with 13 bases between the two ends. Germline values: CDR1 SGHTA, CDR2 FQGNSA. This CDR3 has 15 residues. Treatment indicated: about 20 received Ad26.COV2.S at low or high dose, single or two shots; about five received placebo; per-sample allocation not given. Day 63 after the first injection of vaccine or placebo was the sampling time.

V gene TRBV7-2 combines with J gene TRBJ2-3, with D tentatively TRBD2 (5 bases). Sample: peripheral blood, taken in a trial of Ad26.COV2.S vaccine versus placebo. This TCR came from a person between 18 and 65 years old who received the Ad26.COV2.S COVID-19 vaccine or a placebo. The CDR3, as DNA: TGTGCCAGCAGCTTACCTAGCCCAACGGCAGATACGCAGTATTTT. This encodes CASSLPSPTADTQYF.